This passage covers 6 T cell receptor beta chains from one sample sequenced in a study of shared clonotypes between healthy human individuals. Generated by immunoSEQ multiplex PCR, the TCRdb table keeps only in-frame clones and is missing some. The sample shows about 2.4 million clones, 93% of them seen only once. The source material was naive CD4+ T cells from PBMCs. Stated subset: CD45RA+ positively selected. These receptors were collected from a man aged 18 to 30 in good health. Some clones in this sample may be carry-over from other donors' samples.

The CDR3 bases are TGTGCCAGCAGCTTAAGCGCCCCCGCCCGGGGCACAGATACGCAGTATTTT. It translates to CASSLSAPARGTDTQYF. The chain joins TRBV11-1 to TRBJ2-3, with D unresolved. Germline assignment: CDR1 SGHAT and CDR2 FQDESV (reference sequence). The length of the CDR3 is 17 residues. Trimming removed 2 bases from V and 1 base from J, with 16 bases in between. Full variable domain (remainder filled in from reference TRBV11-1 and TRBJ2-3): EAEVAQSPRYKITEKSQAVAFWCDPISGHATLYWYRQILGQGPELLVQFQDESVVDDSQLPKDRFSAERLKGVDSTLKIQPAELGDSAMYLCASSLSAPARGTDTQYFGPGTRLTVL.

CDR3 sequence: CASSIRTGGNSGANVLTF. The CDR3 nucleotides are TGTGCCAGCAGCATAAGGACAGGGGGAAATTCTGGGGCCAACGTCCTGACTTTC. V and J are TRBV7-2 and TRBJ2-6, with 10 bases lining up with TRBD1. Trimming removed 5 bases from V and 1 base from J; junction bases left unmatched: 8. This CDR3 comprises 18 residues. The germline gives CDR1 SGHTA, CDR2 FQGNSA.

The chain carries TRBV5-8 and TRBJ1-2; D ambiguous. CDR3 length equals 14 residues. The germline CDR1 and CDR2 sequences are SGHTS and YDEGEE. The V end was cut by 2 bases, the J end by 0 bases, with 8 bases between. The DNA of the CDR3 is TGTGCCAGCAGCTTAAGGACTTCTAACTATGGCTACACCTTC. Translation gives CASSLRTSNYGYTF.

As regards this clone: This sample includes further DNA sequences coding for the same CDR3. This rearrangement joins TRBV28 to TRBJ1-2, with 8 bases identical to TRBD1. Unmatched junction bases numbered 9, after V lost 1 base and J lost 8 bases. The CDR3 totals 15 residues. The germline gives CDR1 MDHEN, CDR2 SYDVKM. The CDR3 sequence is CASSLSRQGARGYTF. The DNA of the CDR3 is TGTGCCAGCAGTTTATCGAGGCAGGGGGCAAGGGGCTACACCTTC.

The genes are TRBV4-3 and TRBJ2-3, with a possible D match to TRBD2 (5 bases). Trimming took off 2 bases at V and 6 bases at J, with 21 bases between the two ends. CDR3 length: 17 amino acids. Per the germline V gene, CDR1 is LGHNA and CDR2 is YSLEER. Written as DNA, the CDR3 is TGCGCCAGCAGCCAAAGTCCTTCAGCGGAAGGTTCGGATACGCAGTATTTT. This sequence encodes CASSQSPSAEGSDTQYF.

V and J are TRBV9 and TRBJ1-3; 8 bases fit TRBD1. This CDR3 region has 20 residues. J gave up 2 bases and V 3 bases, and 19 bases lay outside the gene matches. Per the germline V gene, CDR1 is SGDLS and CDR2 is YYNGEE. The CDR3 is CASSAIQGTPTGEPGNTIYF. The CDR3 DNA follows: TGTGCCAGCAGCGCTATTCAGGGGACACCGACAGGGGAACCTGGAAACACCATATATTTT. The full variable domain, rest sourced from reference TRBV9 and TRBJ1-3, is DSGVTQTPKHLITATGQRVTLRCSPRSGDLSVYWYQQSLDQGLQFLIQYYNGEERAKGNILERFSAQQFPDLHSELNLSSLELGDSALYFCASSAIQGTPTGEPGNTIYFGEGSWLTVV.